A selection of T cell receptor beta chains follows, all from one sample in a study of T-cell reconstitution after alpha-beta-depleted transplantation in children. TCRdb redid the calling of the PCR reads with MiXCR, one entry per CDR3 protein. The sample includes a few hundred thousand distinct CDR3 sequences, roughly 15% of them seen just once. The sequences come from PBMCs, collected from the stem cell graft. The receptor set was obtained from a human donor who donated a stem cell graft to a child with Fanconi anemia. Both conserved end residues are part of each CDR3. A D gene is named only where the DNA matches it firmly. Only some rows state a clone size, as once, few, many or a class for expanded clones.

j_call: TRBJ2-1; clone_size: many; v_call: TRBV7-2; d_call: -; cdr3_nt: TGTGCCAGCAGCTTAATGCGCCCCGGGGGATCTACTGAGCAGTTCTTC; cdr3_aa: CASSLMRPGGSTEQFF
j_call: TRBJ1-1; clone_size: -; v_call: TRBV7-6; d_call: TRBD1; cdr3_nt: TGTGCCAGCAGCTTATATGGGACAGAGAACACTGAAGCTTTCTTT; cdr3_aa: CASSLYGTENTEAFF
j_call: TRBJ2-3; clone_size: many; v_call: TRBV5-1; d_call: -; cdr3_nt: TGCGCCAGCAGCTTGGACGGAGTAGATACGCAGTATTTT; cdr3_aa: CASSLDGVDTQYF
j_call: TRBJ2-1; clone_size: few; v_call: TRBV12-3/TRBV12-4; d_call: -; cdr3_nt: TGTGCCAGCAGTTTCTCGAGCGGTAGCTCCTACAATGAGCAGTTCTTC; cdr3_aa: CASSFSSGSSYNEQFF
j_call: TRBJ2-3; clone_size: few; v_call: TRBV3-1; d_call: TRBD1; cdr3_nt: TGTGCCAGCAGCCAAGATAACAGGGGAAATCTTAGAAATACGCAGTATTTT; cdr3_aa: CASSQDNRGNLRNTQYF
j_call: TRBJ2-3; clone_size: many; v_call: TRBV29-1; d_call: -; cdr3_nt: TGCAGCGTCGGGGCCGGGACACCTGATAGCACAGATACGCAGTATTTT; cdr3_aa: CSVGAGTPDSTDTQYF
j_call: TRBJ2-3; clone_size: few; v_call: TRBV12-3/TRBV12-4; d_call: -; cdr3_nt: TGTGCCAGCAGAGGTGGGGGGGCTGGTAGCACAGATACGCAGTATTTT; cdr3_aa: CASRGGGAGSTDTQYF
j_call: TRBJ2-2; clone_size: many; v_call: TRBV6-1; d_call: -; cdr3_nt: TGTGCCAGCAGGGAGATGAACACCGGGGAGCTGTTTTTT; cdr3_aa: CASREMNTGELFF
j_call: TRBJ1-2; clone_size: many; v_call: TRBV5-1; d_call: TRBD1; cdr3_nt: TGCGCCAGCAGCTTGGAGGGGGCCAATGGCTACACCTTC; cdr3_aa: CASSLEGANGYTF
j_call: TRBJ2-3; clone_size: -; v_call: TRBV7-6; d_call: -; cdr3_nt: TGTGCCAGCAGTCCCGGGGCCCTAATGGCTACAGATACGCAGTATTTT; cdr3_aa: CASSPGALMATDTQYF
j_call: TRBJ1-1; clone_size: -; v_call: TRBV3-1; d_call: TRBD1; cdr3_nt: TGTGCCAGCAGCTCCTTATTAGGGGGCGAAGCTTTCTTT; cdr3_aa: CASSSLLGGEAFF
j_call: TRBJ2-2; clone_size: many; v_call: TRBV3-1; d_call: -; cdr3_nt: TGTGCCAGCAGCCAAGGTCAGGGGTTAGTTTATTTCCCCGGGGAGCTGTTTTTT; cdr3_aa: CASSQGQGLVYFPGELFF
j_call: TRBJ1-2; clone_size: -; v_call: TRBV25-1; d_call: -; cdr3_nt: TGTGCCAGCGGGGGAGGCTATGGCTACACCTTC; cdr3_aa: CASGGGYGYTF
j_call: TRBJ1-1; clone_size: few; v_call: TRBV5-1; d_call: -; cdr3_nt: TGCGCCAGCAGCTTTGATGACCGAGGGGATTTTAACACTAAAGCTTTCTTT; cdr3_aa: CASSFDDRGDFNTKAFF
j_call: TRBJ2-7; clone_size: few; v_call: TRBV10-3; d_call: -; cdr3_nt: TGTGCCATCAGCGACCAGGACTTCTACGAGCAGTACTTC; cdr3_aa: CAISDQDFYEQYF
j_call: TRBJ2-3; clone_size: many; v_call: TRBV7-9; d_call: TRBD1; cdr3_nt: TGTGCCAGCAGCTTCCCTAAAGACACCGGGACAGGGGTAGCAGATACGCAGTATTTT; cdr3_aa: CASSFPKDTGTGVADTQYF
j_call: TRBJ2-4; clone_size: -; v_call: TRBV7-8; d_call: -; cdr3_nt: TGTGCCAGCAGCCCCATAGACAGTCTAAACATTCAGTACTTC; cdr3_aa: CASSPIDSLNIQYF
j_call: TRBJ1-1; clone_size: few; v_call: TRBV20-1; d_call: -; cdr3_nt: TGCAGTGCTAGAGCGGGCTGGAGAGGGATGAACACTGAAGCTTTCTTT; cdr3_aa: CSARAGWRGMNTEAFF
j_call: TRBJ2-6; clone_size: few; v_call: TRBV9; d_call: TRBD1; cdr3_nt: TGTGCCAGCAGCGTTACAGGGGGGATGGAAGGCGTCCTGACTTTC; cdr3_aa: CASSVTGGMEGVLTF
j_call: TRBJ1-1; clone_size: -; v_call: TRBV5-5; d_call: -; cdr3_nt: TGTGCCAGCAGCTTGGCCACATTGAACACTGAAGCTTTCTTT; cdr3_aa: CASSLATLNTEAFF
j_call: TRBJ2-2; clone_size: -; v_call: TRBV28; d_call: -; cdr3_nt: TGTGCCAGCAGTTTATTCGGGGCCGTAAAGGCCGGGGAGCTGTTTTTT; cdr3_aa: CASSLFGAVKAGELFF
j_call: TRBJ1-5; clone_size: few; v_call: TRBV18; d_call: TRBD1; cdr3_nt: TGTGCCAGCTCGTCGGACAGGATTAGCAATCAGCCCCAGCATTTT; cdr3_aa: CASSSDRISNQPQHF
j_call: TRBJ1-5; clone_size: many; v_call: TRBV4-3; d_call: -; cdr3_nt: TGCGCCAGCAGCCTCCAAAGAGGGGGAGGCCAGCCCCAGCATTTT; cdr3_aa: CASSLQRGGGQPQHF
j_call: TRBJ2-3; clone_size: -; v_call: TRBV25-1; d_call: -; cdr3_nt: TGTGCCAGCAGTGTCCAGGGGAGGAGCACAGATACGCAGTATTTT; cdr3_aa: CASSVQGRSTDTQYF
j_call: TRBJ2-3; clone_size: few; v_call: TRBV20-1; d_call: -; cdr3_nt: TGCAGTGCTAGTAGAGGGGAGGAGGTATTGGGGCGCACAGATACGCAGTATTTT; cdr3_aa: CSASRGEEVLGRTDTQYF
j_call: TRBJ2-1; clone_size: -; v_call: TRBV11-2; d_call: -; cdr3_nt: TGTGCCAGCAGCTTAGAACTAGCTCCACCGATCGAGCAGTTCTTC; cdr3_aa: CASSLELAPPIEQFF
j_call: TRBJ2-2; clone_size: -; v_call: TRBV7-9; d_call: -; cdr3_nt: TGTGCCAGCAGCTTTTTGGCGGACACCGGGGAGCTGTTTTTT; cdr3_aa: CASSFLADTGELFF
j_call: TRBJ1-3; clone_size: few; v_call: TRBV29-1; d_call: -; cdr3_nt: TGCAGCGCCAAGTGGGGTTCTGGAAACACCATATATTTT; cdr3_aa: CSAKWGSGNTIYF
j_call: TRBJ1-2; clone_size: few; v_call: TRBV2; d_call: -; cdr3_nt: TGTGCCAGCAGTGAACGGGGGCGGGTCTATGGCTACACCTTC; cdr3_aa: CASSERGRVYGYTF
j_call: TRBJ1-2; clone_size: few; v_call: TRBV20-1; d_call: -; cdr3_nt: TGCAGTGCTAGTTCAGGGGTTGGTGGCTACACCTTC; cdr3_aa: CSASSGVGGYTF
j_call: TRBJ2-4; clone_size: -; v_call: TRBV5-5; d_call: TRBD2; cdr3_nt: TGTGCCAGCAGCTGGCAGGGTCCTGGGGGGGACATTCAGTACTTC; cdr3_aa: CASSWQGPGGDIQYF
j_call: TRBJ2-3; clone_size: many; v_call: TRBV6-2/TRBV6-3; d_call: -; cdr3_nt: TGTGCCAGCAAAGGGGGGCTTAGCACAGATACGCAGTATTTT; cdr3_aa: CASKGGLSTDTQYF
j_call: TRBJ1-3; clone_size: -; v_call: TRBV10-3; d_call: -; cdr3_nt: TGTGCCATCAGTGAGGGTTCGGTCTCTGGAAACACCATATATTTT; cdr3_aa: CAISEGSVSGNTIYF
j_call: TRBJ2-2; clone_size: -; v_call: TRBV18; d_call: -; cdr3_nt: TGTGCCAGCTCACCACTCCATCCCGGGGAGCTGTTTTTT; cdr3_aa: CASSPLHPGELFF
j_call: TRBJ2-2; clone_size: few; v_call: TRBV19; d_call: -; cdr3_nt: TGTGCCAGTAGTCGGTTCCAGATTAACACCGGGGAGCTGTTTTTT; cdr3_aa: CASSRFQINTGELFF
j_call: TRBJ2-1; clone_size: many; v_call: TRBV12-3/TRBV12-4; d_call: -; cdr3_nt: TGTGCCAGCAGTTTAGCTACTATAGATGAGCAGTTCTTC; cdr3_aa: CASSLATIDEQFF
j_call: TRBJ1-5; clone_size: -; v_call: TRBV2; d_call: -; cdr3_nt: TGTGCCAGCAGTGCATCGACCGCTCTGGAGCCCCAGCATTTT; cdr3_aa: CASSASTALEPQHF
j_call: TRBJ1-4; clone_size: -; v_call: TRBV5-8; d_call: -; cdr3_nt: TGTGCCAGCAGCCCCGGGCCAACTAATGAAAAACTGTTTTTT; cdr3_aa: CASSPGPTNEKLFF
j_call: TRBJ2-2; clone_size: many; v_call: TRBV7-2; d_call: -; cdr3_nt: TGTGCCAGCAGCTTTGAGGGAACCGGGGAGCTGTTTTTT; cdr3_aa: CASSFEGTGELFF
j_call: TRBJ1-1; clone_size: many; v_call: TRBV15; d_call: -; cdr3_nt: TGTGCCACCAGCAGCCGCCCACAGCTATCGAACACTGAAGCTTTCTTT; cdr3_aa: CATSSRPQLSNTEAFF
j_call: TRBJ2-3; clone_size: many; v_call: TRBV12-3/TRBV12-4; d_call: -; cdr3_nt: TGTGCCAGCAGTTCGATGGATACGCAGTATTTT; cdr3_aa: CASSSMDTQYF
j_call: TRBJ2-7; clone_size: many; v_call: TRBV7-2; d_call: -; cdr3_nt: TGTGCCAGCAGCTTAGGAGCGGGTAGCTCCTACGAGCAGTACTTC; cdr3_aa: CASSLGAGSSYEQYF
j_call: TRBJ2-1; clone_size: -; v_call: TRBV4-2; d_call: -; cdr3_nt: TGTGCCAGCAGCCAAGAAGGTCGGGATAGCAATGAGCAGTTCTTC; cdr3_aa: CASSQEGRDSNEQFF
j_call: TRBJ2-5; clone_size: many; v_call: TRBV6-1; d_call: -; cdr3_nt: TGTGCCAGCAGGACCCCTTTGGTTCGGGAGCAAGAGACCCAGTACTTC; cdr3_aa: CASRTPLVREQETQYF
j_call: TRBJ2-7; clone_size: -; v_call: TRBV20-1; d_call: -; cdr3_nt: TGCAGTGCTAGGGATGGATGGGAGCAGTACTTC; cdr3_aa: CSARDGWEQYF
j_call: TRBJ2-7; clone_size: few; v_call: TRBV6-2/TRBV6-3; d_call: -; cdr3_nt: TGTGCCAGCAGGAGACCGGACAGCTCCCAGGGCCAGTACTTC; cdr3_aa: CASRRPDSSQGQYF
j_call: TRBJ1-2; clone_size: -; v_call: TRBV3-1; d_call: -; cdr3_nt: TGTGCCAGCAGCCAAGAAAGAGCAGTAGCTGGCTACACCTTC; cdr3_aa: CASSQERAVAGYTF
j_call: TRBJ1-1; clone_size: many; v_call: TRBV10-3; d_call: -; cdr3_nt: TGTGCCATCAAACCTTTACAGGGAGATGAAGCTTTCTTT; cdr3_aa: CAIKPLQGDEAFF